This TCR beta chain originates from a study of lymphopenia after photon versus proton radiotherapy. Study-wide findings and caveats: Photon-treated patients lost naive T cells and TCR diversity; proton-treated stayed stable. Only patients who died were analyzed for survival; proton advantage is unproven.

This CDR3 has 16 amino acids. Germline lookup yields CDR1 LNHNV and CDR2 YYDKDF (reference sequence). Trimming removed 3 bases from V and 8 bases from J, with 19 bases in between. This clone turned up a few times. Its antigen is undetermined. The method was immunoSEQ multiplex PCR; TCRdb's version includes in-frame clones alone and lacks a portion of them. This table has around 15,000 clones, around 85% appearing once. The chain links TRBV15 to TRBJ1-4, with D perhaps matching TRBD1 (6 bases). The sequences come from peripheral blood, collected from a patient treated with proton-based radiotherapy. The sequence was collected from a woman in her fifties or sixties with cholangiocarcinoma. Some clones in this sample may be carry-over from other donors' samples. CDR3 nucleotide sequence: TGTGCCACCAGCAGTGACGAGGGGGGCGTAAAGGAAAAACTGTTTTTT. Translation gives CATSSDEGGVKEKLFF.